This T cell receptor beta chain derives from a study of monozygotic twins with inflammatory bowel disease (dated by TCRdb to the late 2010s). As for the study more broadly: In total, about 30 monozygotic twin pairs made up the full study: 19 Danish pairs, all IBD-discordant, plus nine German pairs, of which four were IBD-concordant and five were IBD-discordant. Within discordant pairs, disease-associated traits were sought mainly by comparing IBD patients with their genetically identical healthy co-twins. Each individual had, on average, about 151 000 unique TCRalpha sequences and 181 000 unique TCRbeta sequences available for analysis. What the research found in general, with its limitations: Compared with healthy twins, IBD patients had fewer clonotypes in common with other individuals, a difference most pronounced in patients showing signs of disease activity. Background noise and inter-individual variability may have been introduced into the repertoires by the differing immunosuppressive treatments among patients. No difference in repertoire similarity was observed between concordant and discordant twins, possibly owing to limited statistical power. TCRbeta repertoire diversity, by inverse Simpson index, was decreased in IBD patients compared with their healthy co-twins. The results gave no support for a single strong signal or clonotype linked to IBD. Distinction between different T cell subtypes could not be achieved in the analysis.

Including cysteine and phenylalanine, the CDR3 has 15 amino acids. A DNA sequence was not provided. From a lookup of the germline V gene (reference sequence), CDR1 and CDR2 are DFQATT and SNEGSKA. From each donor, a roughly 2.5 ml peripheral blood sample was collected into PAXgene tubes and stored at -80 degrees C. Total RNA was isolated from whole blood with the PAXgene blood miRNA kit on an automated QIAcube, without T cell sorting. Peripheral blood from monozygotic twin pairs who were concordant or discordant for inflammatory bowel disease underwent deep TCRalpha and TCRbeta repertoire profiling using unique molecular barcoding. Smoking habits were recorded for all twin pairs, and each individual was classified as a current, former or never smoker. Library creation used 5' RACE. Preparation of each TCR library used approximately 3,200 ng of total RNA. For each sample, cDNA synthesis was carried out in eight separate reactions using SMARTScribe reverse transcriptase. Unique molecular identifiers containing a 6-nucleotide sample barcode were introduced through template switching during cDNA synthesis. Amplification of TCRalpha and TCRbeta cDNA involved two nested PCRs of approximately 16 and 9 cycles, and each PCR was followed by bead purification. Before amplification, the cDNA was both treated with uracil DNA-glycosylase and purified with the QIAquick PCR purification kit. The second PCR was the step at which Illumina TruSeq-compatible adapters and sample-specific barcodes were added. TapeStation and Qubit were used to check library quality and concentration, and around 5.3 ng of each library was pooled. Sequencing of the pooled libraries was done on an Illumina HiSeq2500 single-index Rapid Run using custom sequencing primers and 2 x 100 bp reads. The published analysis was carried out like this. MiGEC version 1.2.6 was used for UMI-based consensus assembly to correct PCR and sequencing errors. V(D)J alignment, clonotype assembly and CDR3 extraction were performed with MiXCR version 2.1.1. To normalise gene usage, clonotype sharing and MAIT/NKT TCR abundance, the top 1000, 10 000 and 20 000 clonotypes in each sample were analysed. After downsampling to 27 000 UMIs, diversity was calculated as the inverse Simpson index using the vegan R package. Paired Mann-Whitney U tests on discordant twin pairs were used, with Benjamini-Hochberg multiple-testing correction. TCRdb reprocessed the reads and assigns one entry to each CDR3 protein sequence, leaving out DNA. The V and J calls and clone size are TCRdb's, not the authors'. The sample's table lists a count of approximately 380,000 distinct CDR3 sequences. The ten top clones hold 2.6% of the sample.

Note on this clonotype: Its antigen is still unknown.

This sequence uses TRBV20-1 and TRBJ1-3; TCRdb indicates TRBD1, and absent DNA this call remains unverified. This sequence was found in a human donor with ulcerative colitis or Crohn's disease, or a healthy co-twin of an affected twin (not recorded which). Sequencing was carried out using blood. The CDR3 reads as follows: CSASSRGQAGNTIYF.